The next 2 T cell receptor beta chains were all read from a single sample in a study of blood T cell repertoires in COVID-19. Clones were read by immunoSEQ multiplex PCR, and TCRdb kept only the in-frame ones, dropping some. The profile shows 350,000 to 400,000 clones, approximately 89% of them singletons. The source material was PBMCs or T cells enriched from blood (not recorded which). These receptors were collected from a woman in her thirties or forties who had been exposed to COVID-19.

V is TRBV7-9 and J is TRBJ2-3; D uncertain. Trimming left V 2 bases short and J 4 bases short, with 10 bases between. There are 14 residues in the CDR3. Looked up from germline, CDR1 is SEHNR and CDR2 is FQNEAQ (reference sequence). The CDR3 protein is CASSLSFSADTQYF. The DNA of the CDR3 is TGTGCCAGCAGCTTAAGTTTTAGTGCAGATACGCAGTATTTT.

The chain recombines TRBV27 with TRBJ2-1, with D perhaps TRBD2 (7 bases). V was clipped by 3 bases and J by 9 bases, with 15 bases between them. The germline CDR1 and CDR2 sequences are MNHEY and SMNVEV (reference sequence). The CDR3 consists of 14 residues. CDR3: CASSFSSGGGEQFF. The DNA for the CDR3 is TGTGCCAGCAGTTTCAGCTCGGGGGGCGGTGAGCAGTTCTTC.